This TCR beta chain was documented in a study of cytomegalovirus exposure and HLA in healthy donors. PCR used 60 Vbeta primers and 13 Jbeta primers. Clones were sequenced by immunoSEQ multiplex PCR, and TCRdb holds only the in-frame ones, with some missing. The sample shows fewer than 250,000 clones, over 80% of them seen only once. General study findings and limits: TCR beta chains numbering roughly 150 were designated cytomegalovirus-associated.

This clone came up a few times. Its antigen is unidentified. The receptor was derived from a boy aged 2 to 9 in good health and CMV-seronegative. The sample was PBMCs.

The chain's CDR3 is CASRKDSPYGYTF. DNA of the CDR3: TGTGCCAGCAGGAAGGACAGTCCGTATGGCTACACCTTC. The V and J genes are TRBV6-1 and TRBJ1-2; tentatively, D is TRBD1 (6 bases). Trimming stripped 6 bases from V and 5 bases from J, with 13 bases between. The CDR3 contains 13 residues. Germline assignment: CDR1 MNHNS and CDR2 SASEGT.